One and the same sample provided the 18 T cell receptor beta chains below, sequenced in a study of T-cell reconstitution after alpha-beta-depleted transplantation in children. Researchers prepared the TCRbeta library using unique molecular identifiers, the study reports. TCRdb analysed the PCR reads with MiXCR anew, one entry per CDR3 protein. The sample consists of around 600,000 distinct CDR3 sequences, 16% of them appearing once. Here the sequenced sample was PBMCs from the stem cell graft donor, taken from the stem cell graft. Receptor source: a human donor who donated a stem cell graft to a child with acute myeloid leukemia.

This clonotype was picked up a small number of times. The chain employs TRBV7-9 and TRBJ1-1, with D hard to call. V lost 5 bases to trimming and J lost 6 bases, with 13 bases between them. Per the germline V gene, CDR1 is SEHNR and CDR2 is FQNEAQ (reference sequence). This CDR3 is built from 13 residues. Here the CDR3 reads CASSASLSAEAFF. CDR3 nucleotide sequence: TGTGCCAGCAGCGCCAGTTTGTCGGCTGAAGCTTTCTTT.

The J gene is TRBJ1-1, the V gene TRBV5-1; D is perhaps TRBD1 (6 bases). CDR3 length: 15 amino acids. Germline V lookup: CDR1 SGHRS, CDR2 YFSETQ. The ends were cut back, 4 bases at V and 3 bases at J, with 16 bases in the middle. The CDR3 DNA sequence: TGCGCCAGCAGCCCCCTGGCAGGGGTCGACACTGAAGCTTTCTTT. Translation gives CASSPLAGVDTEAFF. Together with reference TRBV5-1 and TRBJ1-1, the CDR3 gives the full variable domain: KAGVTQTPRYLIKTRGQQVTLSCSPISGHRSVSWYQQTPGQGLQFLFEYFSETQRNKGNFPGRFSGRQFSNSRSEMNVSTLELGDSALYLCASSPLAGVDTEAFFGQGTRLTVV.

The chain couples TRBV5-1 to TRBJ2-1; D remains ambiguous. Trimming removed 0 bases at V and 0 bases at J, with 19 bases between. The CDR3 loop spans 19 amino acids. Germline-derived CDR1 and CDR2 are SGHRS and YFSETQ. This CDR3 is CASSLAGRIERSSYNEQFF. CDR3 DNA sequence: TGCGCCAGCAGCTTGGCCGGGCGCATAGAGCGTAGCTCCTACAATGAGCAGTTCTTC.

Turning to this clonotype: This may arise from a read error, as a much more abundant clone is one base away. The chain employs TRBV12-3 or TRBV12-4 and TRBJ1-5; D uncertain. The CDR3 length is 12 residues. The ends were cut back, 4 bases at V and 6 bases at J, with 7 bases in the middle. CDR3 protein: CASSSGIQPQHF. CDR3 nucleotide sequence: TGTGCCAGCAGTTCGGGTATTCAGCCCCAGCATTTT.

CDR3: CASSGVTGDEAFF. CDR3 coding DNA: TGTGCCAGCAGTGGAGTGACGGGAGATGAAGCTTTCTTT. The V gene is TRBV12-3 or TRBV12-4, the J gene TRBJ1-1; the D is unclear. The CDR3 extends over 13 amino acids. Trimming pared 5 bases from V and 7 bases from J, leaving 14 bases between.

This clonotype was seen more than once but under ten times. The CDR3 region has the DNA TGTGCCAGCAGCTTAGGGGGCCGGGGGATTATCGACACTAACTATGGCTACACCTTC. It translates to CASSLGGRGIIDTNYGYTF. This chain connects TRBV11-2 to TRBJ1-2, with a weak D call TRBD1 (5 bases). The CDR3 length is 19 residues. Germline V gene data show CDR1 as SGHAT and CDR2 as FQNNGV. Trimming shortened V by 1 base and J by 0 bases, and 21 bases separated the two germline ends.

The sample holds a few counts of this clonotype. The rearrangement joins TRBV4-1 to TRBJ2-1; 7 bases line up with TRBD2. V lost 4 bases, J lost 5 bases, and 8 bases stayed unmatched. The CDR3 spans 15 residues. Germline V gives CDR1 MGHRA, CDR2 YSYEKL. CDR3 bases: TGCGCCAGCAGCCTTCGGACTAGTTCCCACAATGAGCAGTTCTTC. Protein: CASSLRTSSHNEQFF.

This clonotype showed up many times. This chain connects TRBV5-1 to TRBJ1-1; a possible D gene is TRBD1 (6 bases). Deletions cut 2 bases from V and 4 bases from J, with 15 bases between. CDR1 and CDR2 from the germline V gene are SGHRS and YFSETQ. This CDR3 has 15 residues. CDR3 region: CASSFQGTYSTEAFF. CDR3 coding DNA: TGCGCCAGCAGCTTTCAAGGGACATATAGCACTGAAGCTTTCTTT.

This chain joins TRBV7-9 and TRBJ1-5, with D possibly matching TRBD1 (5 bases). Per the germline V gene, CDR1 is SEHNR and CDR2 is FQNEAQ (reference sequence). The CDR3 loop spans 13 amino acids. The V end was cut by 7 bases, the J end by 2 bases, with 9 bases between. This chain's CDR3 is CASTLGGNQPQHF. CDR3 nucleotides: TGTGCCAGCACCCTAGGGGGCAATCAGCCCCAGCATTTT.

The sample holds a few counts of this clonotype. This chain connects TRBV11-1 to TRBJ1-1; D remains ambiguous. Trimming pared 4 bases from V and 0 bases from J, leaving 9 bases between. The CDR3 contains 14 residues. From germline, CDR1 is SGHAT and CDR2 FQDESV (reference sequence). CDR3 nucleotide sequence: TGTGCCAGCAGCTCCTGGGAGATGAACACTGAAGCTTTCTTT. This sequence encodes CASSSWEMNTEAFF.

This clonotype was picked up a small number of times. This chain joins TRBV20-1 and TRBJ2-2, with unresolved D. V was clipped by 8 bases and J by 1 base, with 8 bases between them. The CDR3 consists of 12 residues. Germline values: CDR1 DFQATT, CDR2 SNEGSKA (reference sequence). CDR3 DNA: TGCAGTCCCAGAGGGAACACCGGGGAGCTGTTTTTT. Its translation: CSPRGNTGELFF.

This chain links TRBV11-2 with TRBJ2-3, with D tentatively TRBD1 or TRBD2 (6 bases each). Deletions cut 1 base from V and 3 bases from J, with 14 bases between. The CDR3 has 16 residues. The germline V gene has CDR1 SGHAT and CDR2 FQNNGV. CDR3: CASSLVLRGRTDTQYF. The CDR3 coding sequence is TGTGCCAGCAGCTTAGTCCTTAGGGGGAGGACAGATACGCAGTATTTT.

Ten or more counts support this clonotype. J is TRBJ2-1 and V is TRBV12-3 or TRBV12-4; tentatively, D is TRBD1 or TRBD2 (5 bases each). This CDR3 region has 11 residues. With 4 bases removed from V and 9 bases from J, the gap between germline ends came to 7 bases. The CDR3 region is CASSYGAEQFF. In DNA, the CDR3 is TGTGCCAGCAGTTACGGGGCTGAGCAGTTCTTC.

In this sample, this clonotype turned up many times. This chain links TRBV9 with TRBJ1-2; 8 nucleotides align to TRBD1. The V segment lost 1 base and the J segment 5 bases; nucleotides outside the gene matches: 4. This CDR3 contains 14 residues. The germline V gene encodes CDR1 SGDLS and CDR2 YYNGEE. The chain's CDR3 is CASSVNDRGYGYTF. The CDR3 nucleotides read TGTGCCAGCAGCGTAAACGACAGGGGATATGGCTACACCTTC.

Only a few counts were recorded for this clonotype. The chain carries TRBV11-2 and TRBJ2-1, with TRBD2 identical over 9 bases. Germline V lookup: CDR1 SGHAT, CDR2 FQNNGV. There are 18 residues in the CDR3. Unmatched junction bases numbered 13, after V lost 3 bases and J lost 4 bases. The CDR3 region has the DNA TGTGCCAGCAGCTTTATAATGGGCGGGGGGGCCGCGTACAATGAGCAGTTCTTC. It translates to CASSFIMGGGAAYNEQFF.

This chain joins TRBV6-1 and TRBJ2-7; TRBD1 or TRBD2 may be the D gene (5 bases each). CDR3 size: 16 residues. The germline CDR1 and CDR2 sequences are MNHNS and SASEGT. Trimming pared 2 bases from V and 0 bases from J, leaving 14 bases between. In DNA form, the CDR3 reads TGTGCCAGCAGTGAATCTTGGGCAGGGAGCTCCTACGAGCAGTACTTC. This translates into CASSESWAGSSYEQYF.

The V call is TRBV6-5, the J call TRBJ2-2; the match to TRBD2 covers 9 bases. The V gene end was trimmed by 2 bases and the J gene end by 1 base; junction bases not matched to a gene: 8. Germline V CDR1 and CDR2: MNHEY, SVGAGI. The CDR3 runs 18 residues. CDR3 amino acids: CASSYGVAGGMNTGELFF. DNA of the CDR3: TGTGCCAGCAGTTACGGGGTGGCGGGGGGGATGAACACCGGGGAGCTGTTTTTT.

V is TRBV4-3 and J is TRBJ1-1, with 9 bases matching TRBD1. The germline gives CDR1 LGHNA, CDR2 YSLEER. The CDR3 is made up of 15 amino acids. Trimming took 0 bases from V and 7 from J; bases not matched to a gene: 6. CDR3 in DNA: TGCGCCAGCAGCCAAGATAGAACAGGGGGCTTTGAAGCTTTCTTT. Translation: CASSQDRTGGFEAFF.